Below are 17 T cell receptor beta chains sequenced from a single sample in a study of cytomegalovirus exposure and HLA in healthy donors (dated by TCRdb to about 2017). The library was obtained by the immunoSEQ multiplex PCR assay. For the multiplex PCR, a mixture combining 60 forward primers for TCR Vbeta segments and 13 reverse primers for TCR Jbeta segments was used. This immuneACCESS table, as held by TCRdb, lists in-frame sequences with V and J called but not all clones. Of the missing ones, under half trace to an unresolved V gene in checked studies; the others have no known cause. The sample table records 120,000 to 150,000 clones; almost 80% of these occur just once. The top ten clonotypes cover approximately 0.97% of the sample. What was sequenced was PBMCs. The receptors were sampled from a man aged 18-30 years in good health and CMV-seronegative.

V and J are TRBV2 and TRBJ1-3; no reliable D call. In germline, CDR1 is SNHLY, CDR2 FYNNEI. Trimming shortened V by 4 bases and J by 0 bases, and 4 bases separated the two germline ends. This CDR3 is 13 amino acids long. DNA for the CDR3: TGTGCCAGCAGTGCGAGCTCTGGAAACACCATATATTTT. Encoded protein: CASSASSGNTIYF. The entire variable domain, with the rest obtained from reference TRBV2 and TRBJ1-3, is as follows: EPEVTQTPSHQVTQMGQEVILRCVPISNHLYFYWYRQILGQKVEFLVSFYNNEISEKSEIFDDQFSVERPDGSNFTLKIRSTKLEDSAMYFCASSASSGNTIYFGEGSWLTVV.

A remark on this clone: Germline is not matched at one junction end, which may reflect a read error. The genes are TRBV7-9 and TRBJ2-2; D may be TRBD1 (6 bases). Germline V gene data show CDR1 as SEHNR and CDR2 as FQNEAQ (reference sequence). The CDR3 is 17 amino acids. CDR3 sequence: CSSSFIPGQTNTGELFF. CDR3 DNA sequence: TGTTCCAGCAGCTTTATCCCCGGACAGACTAACACCGGGGAGCTGTTTTTT.

This clone has just a few counts. The genes are TRBV6-6 and TRBJ1-1; D may be TRBD1 (6 bases). Trimming shortened V by 7 bases and J by 4 bases, and 22 bases separated the two germline ends. Germline V CDR1 and CDR2: MNHNY, SVGAGI (reference sequence). This CDR3 is built from 16 residues. The CDR3 region has the DNA TGTGCCAGCAAGGAGTTCTTACAGGGTCGCGGCACTGAAGCTTTCTTT. Translation gives CASKEFLQGRGTEAFF.

This clone was detected only once. The genes are TRBV15 and TRBJ1-2, with D perhaps TRBD1 (5 bases). This CDR3 contains 14 residues. Trimming took 4 bases from V and 6 from J, leaving 15 bases between them. Germline assignment: CDR1 LNHNV and CDR2 YYDKDF (reference sequence). CDR3 residues: CATSIQGIANGYTF. CDR3 DNA: TGTGCCACCAGCATTCAGGGCATAGCTAATGGCTACACCTTC. Based on the CDR3 plus reference TRBV15 and TRBJ1-2, the full variable domain is DAMVIQNPRYQVTQFGKPVTLSCSQTLNHNVMYWYQQKSSQAPKLLFHYYDKDFNNEADTPDNFQSRRPNTSFCFLDIRSPGLGDTAMYLCATSIQGIANGYTFGSGTRLTVV.

As regards this clone: The same CDR3 can be traced to other DNA sequences in this sample. V is TRBV10-3 and J is TRBJ1-1, with D maybe TRBD1 (6 bases). The V gene lost 5 bases and the J gene lost 3 bases, with 13 bases spanning the gap. CDR1 and CDR2 from the germline V gene are ENHRY and SYGVKD. This CDR3 contains 14 residues. The CDR3 DNA follows: TGTGCCATCAGTCGCACAGGGCAGGACACTGAAGCTTTCTTT. This sequence encodes CAISRTGQDTEAFF.

The chain carries TRBV28 and TRBJ2-5, with D possibly TRBD1 on 6 matching bases. The germline V gene encodes CDR1 MDHEN and CDR2 SYDVKM. This CDR3 spans 13 amino acids. Trimming left V 6 bases short and J 7 bases short, with 15 bases between. The CDR3 DNA reads TGTGCCAGCAGCGACAGGCCTATGGGGACCCAGTACTTC. Protein product: CASSDRPMGTQYF.

V usage is TRBV18 and J usage is TRBJ2-5; 7 nucleotides match TRBD2. The germline gives CDR1 KGHSH, CDR2 LQKENI. CDR3 size: 14 residues. Losses at the gene ends were 6 bases for V and 2 bases for J; bases not matched to a gene: 6. Here the CDR3 DNA reads TGTGCCAGCTCCCGAAGCGGGGCGCAAGAGACCCAGTACTTC. It is translated as CASSRSGAQETQYF. The entire variable domain, with the rest obtained from reference TRBV18 and TRBJ2-5, is as follows: NAGVMQNPRHLVRRRGQEARLRCSPMKGHSHVYWYRQLPEEGLKFMVYLQKENIIDESGMPKERFSAEFPKEGPSILRIQQVVRGDSAAYFCASSRSGAQETQYFGPGTRLLVL.

The gene calls are TRBV19 and TRBJ2-7; tentatively, D is TRBD1 (7 bases). V lost 1 base to trimming and J lost 3 bases, with 13 bases between them. Germline V gives CDR1 LNHDA, CDR2 SQIVND (reference sequence). The CDR3 runs 15 residues. CDR3 DNA: TGTGCCAGTAGTATAGGGGCAGGGGGACTCTACGAGCAGTACTTC. This translates into CASSIGAGGLYEQYF.

The chain is built from TRBV19 and TRBJ2-7, with a weak D call TRBD2 (5 bases). V was pared by 7 bases and J by 5 bases, with 21 bases between. Germline values: CDR1 LNHDA, CDR2 SQIVND (reference sequence). CDR3 length equals 15 residues. CDR3 protein: CASNPRGTPHDEQYF. The DNA of the CDR3 is TGTGCCAGTAACCCCCGGGGTACCCCCCACGACGAGCAGTACTTC.

This clone was seen only once. J is TRBJ2-7 and V is TRBV18, with TRBD1 identical over 11 bases. The V gene end was trimmed by 2 bases and the J gene end by 1 base; junction bases not matched to a gene: 4. CDR3 length equals 16 residues. The germline CDR1 and CDR2 sequences are KGHSH and LQKENI. The CDR3 region has the DNA TGTGCCAGCTCACCAAGGGGACAGGGGGTTTCCTACGAGCAGTACTTC. Its protein is CASSPRGQGVSYEQYF.

This clone was observed a handful of times. The chain links TRBV6-6 to TRBJ2-7; 8 nucleotides agree with TRBD1. After removal of 1 base from V and 0 bases from J, the junction contained 2 bases not matched to a gene. The CDR3 contains 15 residues. CDR1 is MNHNY, CDR2 SVGAGI, per germline (reference sequence). Here the CDR3 reads CASSYWQGASYEQYF. The CDR3 DNA follows: TGTGCCAGCAGTTACTGGCAGGGGGCCTCCTACGAGCAGTACTTC.

The chain joins TRBV7-2 to TRBJ1-1; D not certain. Per germline, CDR1 SGHTA and CDR2 FQGNSA. The V gene lost 3 bases and the J gene lost 0 bases, with 8 bases spanning the gap. CDR3 length: 14 amino acids. CDR3 loop: CASSFTVLNTEAFF. The CDR3 DNA follows: TGTGCCAGCAGCTTTACAGTATTGAACACTGAAGCTTTCTTT.

V usage is TRBV5-6 and J usage is TRBJ1-5, with a tentative D call TRBD1 (6 bases). This CDR3 is built from 13 residues. CDR1 is SGHDT, CDR2 YYEEEE, per germline. Deletions cut 3 bases from V and 7 bases from J, with 11 bases between. CDR3 nucleotide sequence: TGTGCCAGCAGCTCAGCAGGGGTCCAGCCCCAGCATTTT. It codes for CASSSAGVQPQHF.

V and J are TRBV7-2 and TRBJ2-2; TRBD2 aligns across 8 bases. Per the germline V gene, CDR1 is SGHTA and CDR2 is FQGNSA. The trim removed 4 bases at V and 2 bases at J, leaving 9 bases unmatched. The CDR3 consists of 17 residues. The CDR3 sequence: CASSSRRSGGNTGELFF. The DNA of the CDR3 is TGTGCCAGCAGCTCCCGGAGGAGCGGGGGAAACACCGGGGAGCTGTTTTTT.

A remark on this clone: The sample holds other DNA sequences that translate to the same CDR3. The genes are TRBV19 and TRBJ2-7; TRBD1 matches 9 bases. Germline loops: CDR1 LNHDA, CDR2 SQIVND (reference sequence). Germline trimming cut 6 bases from V and 3 bases from J; bases unmatched to any gene: 6. The CDR3 is 14 amino acids. Here the CDR3 reads CASSSGTGRYEQYF. The CDR3 DNA follows: TGTGCCAGTAGCTCCGGGACAGGGCGCTACGAGCAGTACTTC.

The chain couples TRBV5-4 to TRBJ1-2; no reliable D call. The V end lost 4 bases, the J end lost 6 bases, and 16 bases lay between the germline ends. Germline V CDR1 and CDR2: SGHNT, YYREEE (reference sequence). This CDR3 is built from 14 residues. The CDR3 bases are TGTGCCAGCAGCCAACGACGGGAGGTTGATGGCTACACCTTC. Translated, it gives CASSQRREVDGYTF.

V and J are TRBV27 and TRBJ1-1, with 7 bases aligning to TRBD1. This CDR3 has 13 amino acids. Unmatched junction bases numbered 7, after V lost 4 bases and J lost 8 bases. CDR1 is MNHEY, CDR2 SMNVEV, per germline (reference sequence). The CDR3 bases are TGTGCCAGCAGTTCGACAGGGATTAAGGAAGCTTTCTTT. Translated: CASSSTGIKEAFF.